This T cell receptor (beta chain) was identified in a study of patients and donors after allogeneic stem cell transplantation. TCRdb re-analysed the RT-PCR reads in MiXCR, keeping a single row per CDR3 protein. Here the sample spans about 2,500 distinct CDR3 sequences, approximately 8% being singletons. Sequencing was performed on blood, either unsorted or a sorted T cell fraction (not recorded which). The receptor was isolated from a human donor who was either an allogeneic HSCT recipient or a stem cell or donor lymphocyte infusion donor (not recorded which). It is not recorded whose cells these are; they may come from a transplant donor.

The CDR3 DNA reads TGCGCCAGCAGCTTGGCCCCTAGGGGGACCTACAATGAGCAGTTCTTC. As protein: CASSLAPRGTYNEQFF. The rearrangement uses TRBV5-1 and TRBJ2-1, with D perhaps TRBD1 (6 bases). The length of the CDR3 is 16 residues. CDR1 SGHRS and CDR2 YFSETQ come from the germline V gene. With 0 bases removed from V and 2 bases from J, the gap between germline ends came to 12 bases.